These T cell receptor beta chains were read from a single sample in a study of molecular identifiers for immune sequencing clone quantification. TCRdb reanalysed the PCR reads using MiXCR and keeps one entry per CDR3 protein. This repertoire shows over 85,000 distinct CDR3 sequences, 21% found once; its top ten account for roughly 1%. Sequenced input: naive CD8+ T cells from blood, with Jurkat cell RNA spiked in. These receptors came from a human donor in good health. Some libraries in this study had Jurkat cell RNA spiked in. CDR3s include the opening cysteine and the closing phenylalanine or tryptophan. Fields, in order: D gene, J gene, V gene, clone size, CDR3 protein, CDR3 DNA. D genes are given only for firm matches. The size of a clone is reported for some rows only, either as once, few or many, or as a class for expanded clones.

D gene: -
J gene: TRBJ1-5
V gene: TRBV3-1
clone size: many
CDR3 protein: CASSRGLSNQPQHF
CDR3 DNA: TGTGCCAGCAGCCGAGGGTTGAGCAATCAGCCCCAGCATTTT

D gene: -
J gene: TRBJ1-5
V gene: TRBV19
clone size: many
CDR3 protein: CASSTPPQGTLGQPQHF
CDR3 DNA: TGTGCCAGTAGTACCCCCCCCCAGGGGACCTTAGGTCAGCCCCAGCATTTT

D gene: -
J gene: TRBJ2-7
V gene: TRBV29-1
clone size: few
CDR3 protein: CSVEDRNDRLTYEQYF
CDR3 DNA: TGCAGCGTTGAAGATCGAAATGACAGGTTAACCTACGAGCAGTACTTC

D gene: TRBD1
J gene: TRBJ2-5
V gene: TRBV6-1
clone size: -
CDR3 protein: CASSETGGRETQYF
CDR3 DNA: TGTGCCAGCAGTGAGACAGGGGGCAGGGAGACCCAGTACTTC

D gene: -
J gene: TRBJ1-1
V gene: TRBV9
clone size: many
CDR3 protein: CASSVGGSTEAFF
CDR3 DNA: TGTGCCAGCAGCGTGGGGGGGTCCACTGAAGCTTTCTTT

D gene: -
J gene: TRBJ2-3
V gene: TRBV28
clone size: many
CDR3 protein: CASTPGFGVWGTDTQYF
CDR3 DNA: TGTGCCAGCACTCCCGGGTTCGGGGTTTGGGGCACAGATACGCAGTATTTT

D gene: -
J gene: TRBJ1-2
V gene: TRBV12-3/TRBV12-4
clone size: many
CDR3 protein: CASSSDSAYVYGYTF
CDR3 DNA: TGTGCCAGCAGTTCTGACAGCGCTTATGTCTATGGCTACACCTTC

D gene: TRBD1
J gene: TRBJ1-2
V gene: TRBV29-1
clone size: many
CDR3 protein: CSVEGQGANGYTF
CDR3 DNA: TGCAGCGTTGAGGGTCAGGGGGCGAATGGCTACACCTTC

D gene: -
J gene: TRBJ2-5
V gene: TRBV6-6
clone size: many
CDR3 protein: CASRPEVAGETQYF
CDR3 DNA: TGTGCCAGCAGACCCGAAGTCGCTGGGGAGACCCAGTACTTC

D gene: TRBD2
J gene: TRBJ2-7
V gene: TRBV27
clone size: -
CDR3 protein: CASSLSVPGGYEQYF
CDR3 DNA: TGTGCCAGCAGTTTATCGGTTCCGGGGGGTTACGAGCAGTACTTC

D gene: TRBD1
J gene: TRBJ1-1
V gene: TRBV12-5
clone size: many
CDR3 protein: CASGLVIRDRDMNTEAFF
CDR3 DNA: TGTGCTAGTGGTTTGGTAATCCGGGACAGAGACATGAACACTGAAGCTTTCTTT

D gene: -
J gene: TRBJ1-5
V gene: TRBV27
clone size: many
CDR3 protein: CASSLGASQPQHF
CDR3 DNA: TGTGCCAGCAGTTTAGGGGCTAGTCAGCCCCAGCATTTT

D gene: TRBD1
J gene: TRBJ2-5
V gene: TRBV28
clone size: many
CDR3 protein: CASSFRTGGKETQYF
CDR3 DNA: TGTGCCAGCAGTTTTCGGACAGGGGGTAAAGAGACCCAGTACTTC

D gene: -
J gene: TRBJ1-5
V gene: TRBV11-3
clone size: few
CDR3 protein: CASSSKRFNQPQHF
CDR3 DNA: TGTGCCAGCAGCTCCAAGCGTTTCAATCAGCCCCAGCATTTT